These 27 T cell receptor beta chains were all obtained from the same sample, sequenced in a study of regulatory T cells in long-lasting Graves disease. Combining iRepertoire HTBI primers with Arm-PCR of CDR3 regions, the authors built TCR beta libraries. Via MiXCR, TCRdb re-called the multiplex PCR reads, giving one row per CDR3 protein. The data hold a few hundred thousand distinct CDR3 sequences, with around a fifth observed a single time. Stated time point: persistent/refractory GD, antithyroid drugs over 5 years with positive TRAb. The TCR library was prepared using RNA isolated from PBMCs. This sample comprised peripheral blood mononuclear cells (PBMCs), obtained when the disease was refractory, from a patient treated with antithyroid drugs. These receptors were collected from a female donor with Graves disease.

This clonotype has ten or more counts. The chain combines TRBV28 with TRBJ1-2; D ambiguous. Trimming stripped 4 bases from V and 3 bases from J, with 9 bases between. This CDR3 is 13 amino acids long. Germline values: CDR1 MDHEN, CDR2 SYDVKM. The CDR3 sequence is CASSYQGDYGYTF. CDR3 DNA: TGTGCCAGCAGTTATCAAGGCGACTATGGCTACACCTTC.

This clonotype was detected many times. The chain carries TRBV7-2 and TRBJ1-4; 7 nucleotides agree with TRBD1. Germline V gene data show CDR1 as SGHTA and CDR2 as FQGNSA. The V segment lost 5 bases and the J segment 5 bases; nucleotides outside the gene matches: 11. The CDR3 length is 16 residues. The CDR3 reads CASSRSGAGGNEKLFF. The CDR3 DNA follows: TGTGCCAGCAGCCGCAGTGGGGCAGGGGGGAATGAAAAACTGTTTTTT.

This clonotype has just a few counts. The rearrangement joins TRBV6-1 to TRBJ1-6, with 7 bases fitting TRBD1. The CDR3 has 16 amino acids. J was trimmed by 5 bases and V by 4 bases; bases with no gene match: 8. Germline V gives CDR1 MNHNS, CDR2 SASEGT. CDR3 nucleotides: TGTGCCAGCAGTGGGGGGGACAGACGGAATAATTCACCCCTCCACTTT. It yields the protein CASSGGDRRNNSPLHF.

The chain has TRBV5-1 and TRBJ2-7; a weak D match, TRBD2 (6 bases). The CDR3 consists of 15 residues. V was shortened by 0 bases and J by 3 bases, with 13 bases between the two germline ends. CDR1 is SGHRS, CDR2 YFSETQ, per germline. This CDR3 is CASSLAPSVSYEQYF. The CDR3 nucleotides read TGCGCCAGCAGCTTGGCGCCTAGCGTTAGCTACGAGCAGTACTTC.

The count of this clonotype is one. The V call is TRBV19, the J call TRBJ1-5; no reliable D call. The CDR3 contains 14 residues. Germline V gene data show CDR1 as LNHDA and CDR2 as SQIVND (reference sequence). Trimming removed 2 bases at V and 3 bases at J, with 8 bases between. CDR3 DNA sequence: TGTGCCAGTAGTATAATGGGCGCCAATCAGCCCCAGCATTTT. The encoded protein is CASSIMGANQPQHF.

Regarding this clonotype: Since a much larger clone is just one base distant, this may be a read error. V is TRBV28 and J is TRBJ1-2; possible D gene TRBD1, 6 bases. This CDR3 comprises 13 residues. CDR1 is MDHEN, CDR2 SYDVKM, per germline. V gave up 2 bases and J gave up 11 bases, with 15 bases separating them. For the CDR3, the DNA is TGTGCCAGCAGTTTAATTGGGACAAGTGATTACACCTTC. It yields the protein CASSLIGTSDYTF.

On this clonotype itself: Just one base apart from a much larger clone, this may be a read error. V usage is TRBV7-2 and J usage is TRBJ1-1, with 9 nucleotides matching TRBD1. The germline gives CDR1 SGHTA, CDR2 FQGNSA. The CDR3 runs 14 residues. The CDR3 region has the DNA TGTGCCAGCAGCTCGGGACAGGGCGGCACTGGAGCTTTCTTT. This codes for CASSSGQGGTGAFF.

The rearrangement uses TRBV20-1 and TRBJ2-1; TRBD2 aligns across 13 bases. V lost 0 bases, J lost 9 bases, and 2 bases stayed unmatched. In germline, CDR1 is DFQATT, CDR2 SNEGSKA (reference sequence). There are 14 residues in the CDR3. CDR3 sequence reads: CSARDRTSGGEQFF. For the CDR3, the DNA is TGCAGTGCTAGAGATAGGACTAGCGGGGGTGAGCAGTTCTTC.

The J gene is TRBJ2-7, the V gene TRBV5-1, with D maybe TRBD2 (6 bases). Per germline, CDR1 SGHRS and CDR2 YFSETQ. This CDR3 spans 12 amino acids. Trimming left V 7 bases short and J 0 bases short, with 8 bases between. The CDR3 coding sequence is TGCGCCAGCGCCGGGAGCTCCTACGAGCAGTACTTC. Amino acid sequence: CASAGSSYEQYF. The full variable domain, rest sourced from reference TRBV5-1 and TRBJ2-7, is KAGVTQTPRYLIKTRGQQVTLSCSPISGHRSVSWYQQTPGQGLQFLFEYFSETQRNKGNFPGRFSGRQFSNSRSEMNVSTLELGDSALYLCASAGSSYEQYFGPGTRLTVT.

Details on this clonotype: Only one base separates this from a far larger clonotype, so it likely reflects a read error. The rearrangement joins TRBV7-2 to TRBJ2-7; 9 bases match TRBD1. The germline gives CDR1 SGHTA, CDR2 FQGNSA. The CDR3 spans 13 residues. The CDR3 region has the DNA TGTGCCTGCAGTTCCGGGACAGGGTACGAGCAGTACTTC. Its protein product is CACSSGTGYEQYF.

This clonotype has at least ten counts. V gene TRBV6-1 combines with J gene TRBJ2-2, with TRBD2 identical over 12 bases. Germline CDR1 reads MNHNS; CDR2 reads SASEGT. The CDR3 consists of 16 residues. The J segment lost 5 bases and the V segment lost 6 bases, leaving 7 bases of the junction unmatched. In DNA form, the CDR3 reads TGTGCCAGCAGGGACGGACTAGCGGGATGGACCGGGGAGCTGTTTTTT. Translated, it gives CASRDGLAGWTGELFF.

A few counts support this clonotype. The CDR3 here is CASSVELVSDHPPSGGELFF. In DNA form, the CDR3 reads TGTGCCAGCAGCGTAGAATTGGTGTCGGACCACCCACCCAGTGGCGGGGAGCTGTTTTTT. The chain has TRBV9 and TRBJ2-2; D is unclear. The CDR3 covers 20 residues. CDR1 is SGDLS and CDR2 is YYNGEE in the germline V gene. V gave up 0 bases and J gave up 7 bases, with 28 bases separating them.

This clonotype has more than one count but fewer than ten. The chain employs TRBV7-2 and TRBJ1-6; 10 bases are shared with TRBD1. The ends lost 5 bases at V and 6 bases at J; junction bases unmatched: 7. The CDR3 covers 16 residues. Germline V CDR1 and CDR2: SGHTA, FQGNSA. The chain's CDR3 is CASSQNDRGLNSPLHF. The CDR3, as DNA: TGTGCCAGCAGCCAGAATGACAGGGGGCTTAATTCACCCCTCCACTTT.

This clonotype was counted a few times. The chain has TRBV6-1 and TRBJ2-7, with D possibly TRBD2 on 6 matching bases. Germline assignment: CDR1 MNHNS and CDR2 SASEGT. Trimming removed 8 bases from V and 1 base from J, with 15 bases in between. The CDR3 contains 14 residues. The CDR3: CASPPLARSYEQYF. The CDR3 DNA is TGTGCCAGCCCCCCGCTAGCGAGATCCTACGAGCAGTACTTC.

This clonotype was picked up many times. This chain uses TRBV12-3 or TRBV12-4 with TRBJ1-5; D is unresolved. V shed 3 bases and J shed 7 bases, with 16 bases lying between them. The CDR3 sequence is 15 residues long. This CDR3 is CASSFFRSSGQPQHF. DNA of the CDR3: TGTGCCAGCAGTTTTTTTAGATCCTCGGGGCAGCCCCAGCATTTT.

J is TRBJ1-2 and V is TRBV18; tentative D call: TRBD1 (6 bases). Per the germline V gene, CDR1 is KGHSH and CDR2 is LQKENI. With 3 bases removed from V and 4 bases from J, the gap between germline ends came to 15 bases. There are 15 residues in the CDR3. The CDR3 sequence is CASSPRDIPIYGYTF. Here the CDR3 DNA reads TGTGCCAGCTCACCCCGGGACATCCCCATCTATGGCTACACCTTC.

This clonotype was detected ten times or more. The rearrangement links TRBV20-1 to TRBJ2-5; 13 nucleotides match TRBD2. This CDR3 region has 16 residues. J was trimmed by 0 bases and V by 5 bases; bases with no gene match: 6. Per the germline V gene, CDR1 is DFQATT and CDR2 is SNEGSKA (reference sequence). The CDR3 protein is CSAPTSGGGYQETQYF. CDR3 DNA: TGCAGTGCTCCCACTAGCGGGGGGGGTTACCAAGAGACCCAGTACTTC.

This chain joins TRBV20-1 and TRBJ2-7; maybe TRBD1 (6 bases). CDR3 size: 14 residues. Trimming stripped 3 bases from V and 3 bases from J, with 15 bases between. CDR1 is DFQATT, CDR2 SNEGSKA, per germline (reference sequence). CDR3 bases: TGCAGTGCTAGCAAGCTAAACAGGGTCTACGAGCAGTACTTC. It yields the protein CSASKLNRVYEQYF.

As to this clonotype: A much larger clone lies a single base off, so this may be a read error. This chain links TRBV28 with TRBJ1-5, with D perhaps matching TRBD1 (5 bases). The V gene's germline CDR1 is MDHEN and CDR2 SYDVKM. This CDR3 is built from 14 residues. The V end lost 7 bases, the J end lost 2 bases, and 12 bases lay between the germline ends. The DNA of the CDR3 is TGTGCCAGCATTCGCGGGGGTCGCAATCAGCCCCAGCATTTT. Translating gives CASIRGGRNQPQHF.

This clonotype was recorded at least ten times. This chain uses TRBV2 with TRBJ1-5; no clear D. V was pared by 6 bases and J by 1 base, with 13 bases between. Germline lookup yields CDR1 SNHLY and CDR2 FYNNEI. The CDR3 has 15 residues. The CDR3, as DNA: TGTGCCAGCAGGGTGGCCGCTCTGAGCAATCAGCCCCAGCATTTT. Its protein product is CASRVAALSNQPQHF.

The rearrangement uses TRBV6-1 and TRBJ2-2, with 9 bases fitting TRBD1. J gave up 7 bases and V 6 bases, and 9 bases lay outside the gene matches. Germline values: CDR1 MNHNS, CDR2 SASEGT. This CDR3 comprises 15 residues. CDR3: CASRPTGTGIGELFF. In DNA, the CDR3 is TGTGCCAGCAGACCCACCGGGACAGGGATCGGGGAGCTGTTTTTT.

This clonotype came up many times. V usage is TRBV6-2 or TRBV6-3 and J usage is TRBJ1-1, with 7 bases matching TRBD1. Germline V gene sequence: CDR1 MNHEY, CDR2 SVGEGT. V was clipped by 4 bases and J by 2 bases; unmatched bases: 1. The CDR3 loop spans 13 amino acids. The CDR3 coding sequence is TGTGCCAGCAGTTGGACAGGCAACACTGAAGCTTTCTTT. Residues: CASSWTGNTEAFF.

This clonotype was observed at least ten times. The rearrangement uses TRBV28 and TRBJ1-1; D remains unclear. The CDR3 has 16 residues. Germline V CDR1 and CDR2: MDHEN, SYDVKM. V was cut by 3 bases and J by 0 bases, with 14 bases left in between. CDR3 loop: CASSFSKDGMNTEAFF. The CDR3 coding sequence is TGTGCCAGCAGTTTCTCCAAGGACGGTATGAACACTGAAGCTTTCTTT.

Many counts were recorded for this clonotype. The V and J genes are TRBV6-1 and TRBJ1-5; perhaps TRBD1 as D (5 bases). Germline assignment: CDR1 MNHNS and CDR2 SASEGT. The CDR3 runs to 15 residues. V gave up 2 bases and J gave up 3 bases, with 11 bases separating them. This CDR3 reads CASSETGQVNQPQHF. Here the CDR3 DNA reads TGTGCCAGCAGTGAAACGGGGCAGGTCAATCAGCCCCAGCATTTT.

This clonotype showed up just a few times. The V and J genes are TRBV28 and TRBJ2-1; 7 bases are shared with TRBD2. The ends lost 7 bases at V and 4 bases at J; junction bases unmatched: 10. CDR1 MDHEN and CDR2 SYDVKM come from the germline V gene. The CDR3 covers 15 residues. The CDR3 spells CASTREREAYNEQFF. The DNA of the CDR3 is TGTGCCAGCACGAGGGAACGGGAGGCTTACAATGAGCAGTTCTTC.

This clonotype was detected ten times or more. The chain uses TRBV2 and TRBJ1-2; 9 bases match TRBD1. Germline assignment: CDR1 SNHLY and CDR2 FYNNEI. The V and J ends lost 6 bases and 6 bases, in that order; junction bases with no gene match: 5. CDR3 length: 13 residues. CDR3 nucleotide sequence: TGTGCCAGCAGACCCCGGACAGGGGATGGCTACACCTTC. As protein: CASRPRTGDGYTF.

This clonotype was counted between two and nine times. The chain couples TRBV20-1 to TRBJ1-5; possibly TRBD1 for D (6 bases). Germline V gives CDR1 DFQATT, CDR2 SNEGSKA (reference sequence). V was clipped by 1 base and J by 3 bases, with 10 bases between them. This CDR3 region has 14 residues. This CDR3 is CSARGQGFNQPQHF. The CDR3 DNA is TGCAGTGCTAGAGGCCAGGGGTTCAATCAGCCCCAGCATTTT.